This T cell receptor (beta chain) was retrieved from a study of shared clonotypes between healthy human individuals. The germline gives CDR1 SGHTA, CDR2 FQGNSA. V was shortened by 1 base and J by 4 bases, with 2 bases between the two germline ends. The CDR3 sequence is 11 residues long. Findings of the study overall: All-four-donor shared clonotypes had higher generation probabilities than non-shared clonotypes did. Estimated clonotype richness was generally higher in naive than memory subsets.

Measured with immunoSEQ multiplex PCR; TCRdb has only the in-frame clones, and not every one. In the table there are about 2 million clones, about 95% of which are singletons. In the case of this clone: Its antigen is unidentified. The same CDR3 is also encoded by other DNA sequences in this sample.

This TCR derives from a man between 18 and 29 years old in good health. The chain recombines TRBV7-2 with TRBJ2-7, with unresolved D. The specimen sequenced was naive CD4+ T cells sorted from blood. Subset given: CD45RA+ positively selected. CDR3 bases: TGTGCCAGCAGCTTAGTATACGAGCAGTACTTC. Translation: CASSLVYEQYF.